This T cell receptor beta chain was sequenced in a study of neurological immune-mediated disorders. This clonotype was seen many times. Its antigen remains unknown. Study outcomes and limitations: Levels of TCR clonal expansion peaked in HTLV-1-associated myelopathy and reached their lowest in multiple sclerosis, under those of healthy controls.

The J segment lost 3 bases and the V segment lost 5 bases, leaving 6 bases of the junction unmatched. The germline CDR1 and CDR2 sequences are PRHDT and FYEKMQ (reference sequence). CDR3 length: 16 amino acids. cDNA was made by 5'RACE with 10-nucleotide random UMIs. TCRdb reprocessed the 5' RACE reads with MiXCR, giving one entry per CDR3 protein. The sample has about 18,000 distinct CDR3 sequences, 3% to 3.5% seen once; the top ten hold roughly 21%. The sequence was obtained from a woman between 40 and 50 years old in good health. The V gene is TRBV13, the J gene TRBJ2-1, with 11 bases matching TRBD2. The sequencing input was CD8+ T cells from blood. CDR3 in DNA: TGTGCCAGCAGCGCGGGACTAGCGGACCTCTACAATGAGCAGTTCTTC. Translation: CASSAGLADLYNEQFF.